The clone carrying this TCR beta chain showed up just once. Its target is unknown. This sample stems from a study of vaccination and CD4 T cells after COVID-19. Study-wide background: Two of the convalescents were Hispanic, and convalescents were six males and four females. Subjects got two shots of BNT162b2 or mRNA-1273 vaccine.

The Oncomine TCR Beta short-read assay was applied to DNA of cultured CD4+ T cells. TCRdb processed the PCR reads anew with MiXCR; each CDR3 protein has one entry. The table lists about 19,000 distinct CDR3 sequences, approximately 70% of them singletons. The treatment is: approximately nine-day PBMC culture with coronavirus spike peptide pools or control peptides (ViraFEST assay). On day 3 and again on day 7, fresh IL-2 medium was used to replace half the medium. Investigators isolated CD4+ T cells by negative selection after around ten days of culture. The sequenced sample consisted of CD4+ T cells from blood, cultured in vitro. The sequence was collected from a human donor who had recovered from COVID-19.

The CDR3 sequence is CASSPLGGDQPQHF. CDR3 nucleotide sequence: TGTGCCAGCTCACCCCTCGGGGGCGACCAGCCCCAGCATTTT. V usage is TRBV18 and J usage is TRBJ1-5, with D perhaps matching TRBD1 (6 bases). The CDR3 loop spans 14 amino acids. Germline V CDR1 and CDR2: KGHSH, LQKENI. Deletions cut 3 bases from V and 7 bases from J, with 13 bases between.